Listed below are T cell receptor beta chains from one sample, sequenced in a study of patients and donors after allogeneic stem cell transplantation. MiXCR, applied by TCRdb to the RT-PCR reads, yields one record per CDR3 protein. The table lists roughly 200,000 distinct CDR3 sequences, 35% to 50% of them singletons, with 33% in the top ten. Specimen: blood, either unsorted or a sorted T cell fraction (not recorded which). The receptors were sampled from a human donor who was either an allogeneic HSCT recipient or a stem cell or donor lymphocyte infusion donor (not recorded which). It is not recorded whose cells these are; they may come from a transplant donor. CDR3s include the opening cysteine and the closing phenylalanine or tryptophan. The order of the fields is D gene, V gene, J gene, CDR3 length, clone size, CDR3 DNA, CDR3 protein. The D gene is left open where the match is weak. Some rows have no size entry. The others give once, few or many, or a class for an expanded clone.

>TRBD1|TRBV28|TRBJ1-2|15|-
TGTGCCAGCAGGTCCGGGACAGGGGGCGACTATGGCTACACCTTC
CASRSGTGGDYGYTF
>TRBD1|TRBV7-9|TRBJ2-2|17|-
TGTGCCAGCAACTTACTACCCGGGACAGAGAACACCGGGGAGCTGTTTTTT
CASNLLPGTENTGELFF
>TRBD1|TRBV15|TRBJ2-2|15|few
TGTGCCACCAGCAGAGATGGGGGACAGAACGGGGAGCTGTTTTTT
CATSRDGGQNGELFF
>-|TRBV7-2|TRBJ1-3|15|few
TGTGCCAGCAGCCCCGACGGTATTAATAGAAACACCATATATTTT
CASSPDGINRNTIYF
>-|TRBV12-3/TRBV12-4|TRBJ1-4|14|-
TGTGCCAGCAGTTTGACGGACATAGAGGAAAAACTGTTTTTT
CASSLTDIEEKLFF
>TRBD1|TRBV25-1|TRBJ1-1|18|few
TGTGCCAGCAGTGTCGCTGGACCCCTGGGACAGGGGTTTACTGAAGCTTTCTTT
CASSVAGPLGQGFTEAFF
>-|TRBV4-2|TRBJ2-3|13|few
TGTGCCAGCAGCCAAGCATGGGCAGATACGCAGTATTTT
CASSQAWADTQYF
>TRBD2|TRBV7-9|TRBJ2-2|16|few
TGTGCCAGCAGCCCCAGCGGGAGGGCCTTCACCGGGGAGCTGTTTTTT
CASSPSGRAFTGELFF
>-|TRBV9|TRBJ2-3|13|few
TGTGCCAGCAGCGTAGAGGTGGCAGATACGCAGTATTTT
CASSVEVADTQYF
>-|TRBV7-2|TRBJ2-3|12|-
TGTGCCAGCAGCAGGGCCACAGATACGCAGTATTTT
CASSRATDTQYF
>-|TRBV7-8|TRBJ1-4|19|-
TGTGCCAGCAGCTTAGACTCCGGGGGTTTAGGAGGGGCTTATGAAAAACTGTTTTTT
CASSLDSGGLGGAYEKLFF
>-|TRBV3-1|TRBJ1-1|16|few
TGTGCCAGCAGCCCCATAGGAATGAGGGGGAACACTGAAGCTTTCTTT
CASSPIGMRGNTEAFF
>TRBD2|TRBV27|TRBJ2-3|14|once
TGTGCCAGCATGGGCGGGAGCTGGGCAGATACGCAGTATTTT
CASMGGSWADTQYF
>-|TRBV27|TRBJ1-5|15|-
TGTGCCAGCAGTTTGATGGGAGGCGGCAATCAGCCCCAGCATTTT
CASSLMGGGNQPQHF
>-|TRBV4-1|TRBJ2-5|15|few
TGCGCCAGCAGCCAAGACGGTGTCGGGAGAGAGACCCAGTACTTC
CASSQDGVGRETQYF
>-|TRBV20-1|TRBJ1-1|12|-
TGCAGTGCTTTCCGGGTGGACACTGAAGCTTTCTTT
CSAFRVDTEAFF
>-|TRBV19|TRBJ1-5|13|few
TGTGCCAGTAGTATGGCAGGACTAGCGGCCCAGCATTTT
CASSMAGLAAQHF
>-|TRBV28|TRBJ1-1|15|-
TGTGCCAGCAGTTCTCCCGGGACACCGAACACTGAAGCTTTCTTT
CASSSPGTPNTEAFF
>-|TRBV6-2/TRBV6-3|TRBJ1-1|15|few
TGTGCCAGCAGATTCGATGGTCGCCAGAACACTGAAGCTTTCTTT
CASRFDGRQNTEAFF
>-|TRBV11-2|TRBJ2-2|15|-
TGTGCCAGCAGCTGGGGACGGATGAACACCGGGGAGCTGTTTTTT
CASSWGRMNTGELFF
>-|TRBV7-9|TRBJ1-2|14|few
TGTGCCAGCAGCCCACTCGAAAGCGCCTATGGCTACACCTTC
CASSPLESAYGYTF
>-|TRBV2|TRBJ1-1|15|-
TGTGCCAGCAGTGAAGGAGGGAACTTCAACACTGAAGCTTTCTTT
CASSEGGNFNTEAFF
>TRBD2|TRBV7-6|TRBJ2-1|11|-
TGTGCCAGCAGCTTGGGGACTACTCAGTTCTTC
CASSLGTTQFF
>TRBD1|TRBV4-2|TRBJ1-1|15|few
TGTGCCAGCAGCCGACAGGGAAGCATGAACACTGAAGCTTTCTTT
CASSRQGSMNTEAFF
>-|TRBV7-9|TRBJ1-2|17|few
TGTGCCAGCACCTTCCCGGGGAGTGCGAAAACTGATTATGGCTACACCTTC
CASTFPGSAKTDYGYTF
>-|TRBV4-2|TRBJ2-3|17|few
TGTGCCAGCAGCCAAGGGGGGAGGCGGGACCGCACAGATACGCAGTATTTT
CASSQGGRRDRTDTQYF
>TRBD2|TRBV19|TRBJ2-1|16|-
TGTGCCAGTAGTATAGTCGGGGGACTAGCGACGAATGAGCAGTTCTTC
CASSIVGGLATNEQFF